The rows below give T cell receptor beta chains drawn from one sample of a study of human T cells and chemical hapten exposure. In TCRdb, the RACE reads were re-called with MiXCR into one record per CDR3 protein. The sample lists nearly 350,000 distinct CDR3 sequences, 6% to 8.5% seen once, with 8% to 9% in the top ten. Sequences were derived from whole blood, sampled in connection with sensitization to the hapten diphenylcyclopropenone (DPC). The receptors originated from a woman aged 18-30 years with alopecia areata. Some clones in this sample may be carry-over from other donors' samples. Both conserved end residues are part of each CDR3. A D gene is named only where the DNA matches it firmly. Not every row has a clone size; where given, it reads once, few, many or a size class.

clone size: .
CDR3 length: 15
J gene: TRBJ1-2
D gene: TRBD1
V gene: TRBV7-2
CDR3 protein: CASSYGTGVFNGYTF
CDR3 DNA: TGTGCCAGCAGCTACGGGACAGGGGTCTTTAATGGCTACACCTTC

clone size: .
CDR3 length: 16
J gene: TRBJ2-3
D gene: .
V gene: TRBV13
CDR3 protein: CASSLEAGTSSDTQYF
CDR3 DNA: TGTGCCAGCAGCTTAGAGGCCGGCACGTCGAGTGATACGCAGTATTTT

clone size: .
CDR3 length: 14
J gene: TRBJ2-5
D gene: .
V gene: TRBV5-1
CDR3 protein: CASSLQGKRETQYF
CDR3 DNA: TGCGCCAGCAGCCTTCAGGGGAAGCGAGAGACCCAGTACTTC

clone size: many
CDR3 length: 13
J gene: TRBJ1-5
D gene: .
V gene: TRBV7-9
CDR3 protein: CASSPWADQPQHF
CDR3 DNA: TGTGCCAGCAGCCCTTGGGCCGATCAGCCCCAGCATTTT

clone size: .
CDR3 length: 15
J gene: TRBJ2-5
D gene: .
V gene: TRBV5-1
CDR3 protein: CASRIGGTYQETQYF
CDR3 DNA: TGCGCCAGCAGGATAGGGGGGACGTACCAAGAGACCCAGTACTTC

clone size: many
CDR3 length: 16
J gene: TRBJ1-5
D gene: .
V gene: TRBV20-1
CDR3 protein: CSARGGLPYPDQPQHF
CDR3 DNA: TGCAGTGCTAGAGGGGGACTTCCATACCCAGATCAGCCCCAGCATTTT

clone size: many
CDR3 length: 16
J gene: TRBJ2-5
D gene: TRBD2
V gene: TRBV29-1
CDR3 protein: CSVESVSGGYQETQYF
CDR3 DNA: TGCAGCGTTGAATCCGTCTCGGGGGGGTACCAAGAGACCCAGTACTTC

clone size: few
CDR3 length: 11
J gene: TRBJ2-3
D gene: .
V gene: TRBV29-1
CDR3 protein: CSASTGGTQYF
CDR3 DNA: TGCAGCGCGTCGACAGGAGGTACGCAGTATTTT

clone size: few
CDR3 length: 12
J gene: TRBJ1-1
D gene: .
V gene: TRBV12-3/TRBV12-4
CDR3 protein: CASREAGPEAFF
CDR3 DNA: TGTGCCAGCAGGGAGGCGGGCCCTGAAGCTTTCTTT

clone size: many
CDR3 length: 15
J gene: TRBJ2-1
D gene: .
V gene: TRBV9
CDR3 protein: CASSVEDLPGNEQFF
CDR3 DNA: TGTGCCAGCAGCGTTGAAGACCTACCCGGGAATGAGCAGTTCTTC

clone size: many
CDR3 length: 13
J gene: TRBJ1-5
D gene: .
V gene: TRBV18
CDR3 protein: CASSPSEDQPQHF
CDR3 DNA: TGTGCCAGCTCACCATCGGAGGATCAGCCCCAGCATTTT